This T cell receptor (beta chain) stems from a study of OX40 agonist ivuxolimab in advanced cancers. Study-level points and caveats: Relatively little clonal expansion, among the lowest observed, appeared in partial responders at 0.1-3.0 mg/kg.

Notes on this clone: The antigen is not known.

Trimming cost V 5 bases and J 5 bases, with 13 bases left between them. The CDR3 extends over 13 amino acids. Germline V lookup: CDR1 ENHRY, CDR2 SYGVKD. Sequenced by immunoSEQ multiplex PCR; TCRdb stores in-frame clones only, minus some. Of some 21,000 clones listed, approximately 73% are singletons. The sequences come from CD4+ or CD8+ T cells sorted from blood, collected in a trial of the OX40 agonist ivuxolimab. This clonotype originated in an adult with an advanced solid tumor such as melanoma, head and neck, liver or kidney cancer. The chain recombines TRBV10-3 with TRBJ2-7; D is ambiguous. DNA of the CDR3: TGTGCCATCAGTTATACCCGAGTCCACGAGCAGTACTTC. Residues: CAISYTRVHEQYF.